This T cell receptor (beta chain) was captured by sequencing in a study of blood T cell repertoires in COVID-19. Study as a whole: Whether acute or convalescent, the COVID-19 samples came from the United States, Italy and Spain.

CDR3 length equals 13 residues. Looked up from germline, CDR1 is GTSNPN and CDR2 is SVGIG (reference sequence). The V end lost 5 bases, the J end lost 5 bases, and 13 bases lay between the germline ends. Methods used by the authors: It was from reference gene primer amplification that nucleated cell counts were estimated. Produced via immunoSEQ multiplex PCR; TCRdb's table is partial and in-frame only. V, J and clone size are those of that table, while D and trimming were read from the DNA. Altogether hundreds of thousands of clones are present, around 81% being singletons, with the ten largest covering about 4.3%. Self-reported history from a screening survey and questionnaire set each donor's cohort.

The V call is TRBV30, the J call TRBJ1-5; a weak D match, TRBD1 (5 bases). This clonotype was sampled from a man aged 25-40 years with acute COVID-19. The source material was PBMCs or T cells enriched from blood (not recorded which). CDR3 in amino acids: CAWRPGMDQPQHF. CDR3 in DNA: TGTGCCTGGCGCCCAGGGATGGATCAGCCCCAGCATTTT.